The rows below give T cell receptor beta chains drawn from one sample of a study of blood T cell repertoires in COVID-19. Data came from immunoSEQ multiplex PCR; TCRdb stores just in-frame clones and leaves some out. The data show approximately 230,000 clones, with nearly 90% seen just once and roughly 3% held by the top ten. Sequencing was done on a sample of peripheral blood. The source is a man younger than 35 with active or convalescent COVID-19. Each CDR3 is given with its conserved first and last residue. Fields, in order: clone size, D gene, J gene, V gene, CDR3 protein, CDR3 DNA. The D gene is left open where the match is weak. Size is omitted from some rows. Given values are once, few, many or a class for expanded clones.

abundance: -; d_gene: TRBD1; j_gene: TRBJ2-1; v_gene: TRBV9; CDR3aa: CASSPGGGAYNEQFF; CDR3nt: TGTGCCAGCAGCCCAGGGGGCGGGGCCTACAATGAGCAGTTCTTC
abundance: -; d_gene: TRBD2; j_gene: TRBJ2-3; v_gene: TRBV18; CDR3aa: CASSPGLATDTQYF; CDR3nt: TGTGCCAGCTCACCTGGACTAGCCACAGATACGCAGTATTTT
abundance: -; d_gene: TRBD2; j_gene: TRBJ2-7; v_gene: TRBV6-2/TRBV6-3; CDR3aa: CASSHLGTTYEQYF; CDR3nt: TGTGCCAGCAGCCATCTAGGGACTACCTACGAGCAGTACTTC
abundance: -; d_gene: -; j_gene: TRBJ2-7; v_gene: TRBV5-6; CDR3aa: CASSLTRNEQYF; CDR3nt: TGTGCCAGCAGCTTGACCAGGAACGAGCAGTACTTC
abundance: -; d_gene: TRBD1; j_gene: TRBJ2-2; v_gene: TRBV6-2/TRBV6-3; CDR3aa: CASSYSRPGQRPGELFF; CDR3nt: TGTGCCAGCAGTTACTCCCGACCGGGACAGCGACCCGGGGAGCTGTTTTTT
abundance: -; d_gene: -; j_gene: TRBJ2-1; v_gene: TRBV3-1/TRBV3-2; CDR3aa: CASVQGGVNNEQFF; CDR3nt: TGTGCCAGCGTCCAGGGGGGCGTAAACAATGAGCAGTTCTTC
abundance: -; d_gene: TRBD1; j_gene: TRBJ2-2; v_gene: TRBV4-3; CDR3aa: CASSPGGQENTGELFF; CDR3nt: TGCGCCAGCAGCCCTGGGGGACAGGAGAACACCGGGGAGCTGTTTTTT
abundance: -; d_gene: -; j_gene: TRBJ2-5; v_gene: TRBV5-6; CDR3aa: CASSLLAAETQYF; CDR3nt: TGTGCCAGCAGCTTACTAGCCGCCGAGACCCAGTACTTC
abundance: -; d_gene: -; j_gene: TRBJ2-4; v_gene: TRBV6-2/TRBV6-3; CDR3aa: CASSTTGLAKNIQYF; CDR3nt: TGTGCCAGCAGTACGACGGGACTAGCCAAAAACATTCAGTACTTC
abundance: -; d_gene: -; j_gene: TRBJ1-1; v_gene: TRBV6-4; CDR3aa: CASRRTENTEAFF; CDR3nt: TGTGCCAGCAGACGGACTGAGAACACTGAAGCTTTCTTT
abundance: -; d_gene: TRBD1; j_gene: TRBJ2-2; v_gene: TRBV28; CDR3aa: CASSLGTDTGELFF; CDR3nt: TGTGCCAGCAGTTTAGGGACAGACACCGGGGAGCTGTTTTTT
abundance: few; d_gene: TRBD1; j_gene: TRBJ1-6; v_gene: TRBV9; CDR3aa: CASSVATGGNSPLHF; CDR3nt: TGTGCCAGCAGCGTAGCTACAGGGGGGAATTCACCCCTCCACTTT
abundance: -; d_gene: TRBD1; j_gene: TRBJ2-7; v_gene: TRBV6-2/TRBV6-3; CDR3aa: CASSYAGQERYEQYF; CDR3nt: TGTGCCAGCAGTTACGCAGGACAGGAGCGCTACGAGCAGTACTTC
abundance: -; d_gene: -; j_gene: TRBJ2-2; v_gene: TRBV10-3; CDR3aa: CAITNTGELFF; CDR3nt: TGTGCCATCACAAACACCGGGGAGCTGTTTTTT
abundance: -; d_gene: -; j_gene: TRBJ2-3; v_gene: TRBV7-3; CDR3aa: CASSSGQVADTQYF; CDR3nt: TGTGCCAGCAGCTCTGGACAAGTCGCCGATACGCAGTATTTT
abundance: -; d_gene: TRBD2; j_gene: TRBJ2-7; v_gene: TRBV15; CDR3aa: CATSLRGGTYEQYF; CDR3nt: TGTGCCACCAGTCTGCGGGGGGGCACCTACGAGCAGTACTTC
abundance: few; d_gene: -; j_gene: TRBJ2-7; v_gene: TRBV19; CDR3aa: CASSGLPFSYEQYF; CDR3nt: TGTGCCAGTAGCGGACTACCGTTCTCCTACGAGCAGTACTTC
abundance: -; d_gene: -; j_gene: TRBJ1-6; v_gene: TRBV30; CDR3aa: CAWTGYDYNSPLHF; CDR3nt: TGTGCCTGGACGGGTTACGATTATAATTCACCCCTCCACTTT
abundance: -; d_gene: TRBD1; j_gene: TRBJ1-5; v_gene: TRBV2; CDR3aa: CASGDRTGNTAQHF; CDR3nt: TGTGCCAGCGGGGATCGGACAGGGAATACAGCCCAGCATTTT
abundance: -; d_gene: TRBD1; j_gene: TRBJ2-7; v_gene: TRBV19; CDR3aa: CASSSGQGMVYEQYF; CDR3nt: TGTGCCAGTAGCTCAGGACAGGGTATGGTTTACGAGCAGTACTTC
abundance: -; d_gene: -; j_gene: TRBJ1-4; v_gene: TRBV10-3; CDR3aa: CAISEQFSTNEKLFF; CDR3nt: TGTGCCATCAGTGAGCAGTTTTCAACTAATGAAAAACTGTTTTTT
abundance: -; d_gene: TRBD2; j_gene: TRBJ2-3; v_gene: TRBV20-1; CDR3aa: CSASSSGSADTQYF; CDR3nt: TGCAGTGCTAGTTCTAGCGGGAGTGCAGATACGCAGTATTTT
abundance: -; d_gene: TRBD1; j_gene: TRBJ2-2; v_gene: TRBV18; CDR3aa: CASSPGTVTGELFF; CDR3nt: TGTGCCAGCTCACCAGGGACAGTTACCGGGGAGCTGTTTTTT
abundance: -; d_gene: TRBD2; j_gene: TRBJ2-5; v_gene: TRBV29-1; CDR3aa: CSALAGGNQETQYF; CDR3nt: TGCAGCGCATTAGCGGGAGGGAACCAAGAGACCCAGTACTTC
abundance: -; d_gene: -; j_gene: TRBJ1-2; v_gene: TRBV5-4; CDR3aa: CASSPEQGPHYGYTF; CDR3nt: TGTGCCAGCAGCCCGGAGCAGGGCCCTCACTATGGCTACACCTTC